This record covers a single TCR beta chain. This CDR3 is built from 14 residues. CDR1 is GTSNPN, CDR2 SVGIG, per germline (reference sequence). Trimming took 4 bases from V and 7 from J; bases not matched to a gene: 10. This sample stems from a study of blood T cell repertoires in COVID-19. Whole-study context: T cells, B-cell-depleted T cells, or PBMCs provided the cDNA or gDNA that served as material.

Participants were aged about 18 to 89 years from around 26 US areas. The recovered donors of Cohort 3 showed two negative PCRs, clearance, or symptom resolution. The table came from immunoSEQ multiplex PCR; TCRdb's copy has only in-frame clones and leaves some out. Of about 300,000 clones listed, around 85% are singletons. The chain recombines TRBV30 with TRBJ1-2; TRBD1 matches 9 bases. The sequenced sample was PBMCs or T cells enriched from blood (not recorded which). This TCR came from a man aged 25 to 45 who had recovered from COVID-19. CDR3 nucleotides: TGTGCCTGGAACAGACAGGGGGTCGTAGGTGGCTACACCTTC. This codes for CAWNRQGVVGGYTF.